The 23 T cell receptor beta chains reported below all come from one sample, sequenced in a study of response to subunit inactivated influenza vaccine (dated by TCRdb to the late 2010s). Library preparation was by RT-PCR. These reads were obtained on an Illumina HiSeq 2500. TCRdb passed the public sequencing reads through fastp at Q25 and MiXCR, retaining productive beta sequences. One record per CDR3 amino acid sequence lists the most common genes and DNA. The sample table contains 500,000 to 600,000 distinct CDR3 sequences; only one count was recorded for about 15% of them. Roughly 3.1% of the sample goes to the ten largest clones. Sequencing was performed on CD4+ T cells sorted from PBMCs, taken about 23 months after vaccination. Receptors originate from a man between 50 and 69 years old who received an inactivated influenza vaccine. Donor details come from another sample of the same person, matched by shared clones.

The chain is built from TRBV12-3 or TRBV12-4 and TRBJ1-3; TRBD1 agrees at 7 bases. J gave up 0 bases and V 6 bases, and 8 bases lay outside the gene matches. This CDR3 spans 16 amino acids. CDR3 region: CASSKGQTYSGNTIYF. Written as DNA, the CDR3 is TGTGCCAGCAGCAAGGGACAGACCTACTCTGGAAACACCATATATTTT.

This sequence joins TRBV10-3 and TRBJ2-1, with 10 nucleotides matching TRBD2. CDR3 length: 15 residues. The germline CDR1 and CDR2 sequences are ENHRY and SYGVKD. Trimming at V came to 4 bases and at J to 6 bases, leaving 6 bases not matched to a gene. CDR3 residues: CAISVGSGRSNEQFF. The CDR3 region has the DNA TGTGCCATCAGTGTTGGTAGCGGGAGGTCCAATGAGCAGTTCTTC.

This clonotype occurred many times. This rearrangement joins TRBV12-3 or TRBV12-4 to TRBJ2-5; 7 bases are a match to TRBD1. The V segment lost 5 bases and the J segment 2 bases; nucleotides outside the gene matches: 5. CDR3 length: 14 amino acids. This CDR3 is CASSPGTDQETQYF. In DNA form, the CDR3 reads TGTGCCAGCAGTCCCGGGACAGATCAAGAGACCCAGTACTTC.

The CDR3 loop is CASSQSPSYEQYF. In DNA form, the CDR3 reads TGTGCCAGCAGCCAAAGCCCCTCCTACGAGCAGTACTTC. The chain recombines TRBV3-1 with TRBJ2-7, with D unclear. Germline CDR1 reads LGHDT; CDR2 reads YNNKEL (reference sequence). The CDR3 consists of 13 residues. Trimming stripped 2 bases from V and 0 bases from J, with 5 bases between.

The chain links TRBV5-1 to TRBJ2-3, with 7 bases lining up with TRBD1. Germline V gene sequence: CDR1 SGHRS, CDR2 YFSETQ. The CDR3 extends over 18 amino acids. Trimming cost V 0 bases and J 2 bases; bases outside gene matches: 12. DNA of the CDR3: TGCGCCAGCAGCTTGGGAGGGGGCGTCCCTTTTTACACAGATACGCAGTATTTT. It encodes CASSLGGGVPFYTDTQYF.

The rearrangement links TRBV6-4 to TRBJ2-1, with 11 bases that match TRBD2. Trimming at V came to 2 bases and at J to 1 base, leaving 13 bases not matched to a gene. The CDR3 totals 20 residues. Germline V gives CDR1 MRHNA, CDR2 SNTAGT. The CDR3 protein is CASSDSWLAGGPRSYNEQFF. The CDR3 bases are TGTGCCAGCAGTGACAGTTGGTTAGCGGGAGGGCCGAGGTCCTACAATGAGCAGTTCTTC.

About this clonotype: One end of the junction varies from germline; a read error may be responsible. The V gene is TRBV7-2, the J gene TRBJ2-5, with 8 bases that match TRBD1. The CDR3 covers 15 residues. CDR1 SGHTA and CDR2 FQGNSA come from the germline V gene. The CDR3 loop reads CASSLMTTGAETQYF. The CDR3 DNA follows: TGCGCCAGCAGCTTAATGACGACAGGGGCAGAGACCCAGTACTTC.

This clonotype was counted many times. V is TRBV4-1 and J is TRBJ1-5; possibly TRBD1 for D (6 bases). The V end lost 0 bases, the J end lost 3 bases, and 9 bases lay between the germline ends. CDR3 length: 15 residues. Germline CDR1 is MGHRA and CDR2 is YSYEKL. CDR3 in DNA: TGCGCCAGCAGCCAAGAGAGGGGGGCCAATCAGCCCCAGCATTTT. Translation gives CASSQERGANQPQHF.

The chain joins TRBV4-2 to TRBJ2-2, with D possibly TRBD1 on 6 matching bases. This CDR3 region has 16 residues. V gave up 1 base and J gave up 2 bases, with 11 bases separating them. Per the germline V gene, CDR1 is LGHNA and CDR2 is YNFKEQ. DNA for the CDR3: TGTGCCAGCAGCCAAGCGTGGGGGCCTAACACCGGGGAGCTGTTTTTT. Protein sequence: CASSQAWGPNTGELFF.

This clonotype has a handful of counts. This chain joins TRBV9 and TRBJ2-1, with 8 bases aligning to TRBD1. Germline trimming cut 3 bases from V and 9 bases from J; bases unmatched to any gene: 5. The CDR3 runs to 13 residues. CDR1 is SGDLS, CDR2 YYNGEE, per germline. This CDR3 is CASSADRVAEQFF. CDR3 in DNA: TGTGCCAGCAGCGCGGACAGGGTGGCTGAGCAGTTCTTC.

This clonotype was found a few times. The chain has TRBV20-1 and TRBJ2-1; 12 nucleotides agree with TRBD2. Germline V gene lookup returns CDR1 DFQATT and CDR2 SNEGSKA (reference sequence). Unmatched junction bases numbered 11, after V lost 0 bases and J lost 5 bases. CDR3 size: 18 residues. This CDR3 reads CSARDQLRGLAGHNEQFF. In DNA, the CDR3 is TGCAGTGCTAGAGATCAATTACGCGGACTAGCGGGACACAATGAGCAGTTCTTC.

This clonotype was seen only a few times. The chain carries TRBV5-1 and TRBJ2-3; no firm D call. Germline V gives CDR1 SGHRS, CDR2 YFSETQ. V lost 0 bases and J lost 0, with 11 bases in between. This CDR3 has 16 amino acids. The CDR3 spells CASSLDGVLSTDTQYF. The CDR3 region has the DNA TGCGCCAGCAGCTTGGATGGCGTACTCAGCACAGATACGCAGTATTTT.

In this sample, this clonotype turned up a few times. The chain has TRBV20-1 and TRBJ1-5; tentatively, D is TRBD1 (5 bases). V lost 4 bases to trimming and J lost 5 bases, with 12 bases between them. Germline CDR1 is DFQATT and CDR2 is SNEGSKA (reference sequence). This CDR3 spans 13 amino acids. CDR3 loop: CSATVRAYQPQHF. Written as DNA, the CDR3 is TGCAGTGCTACCGTCAGGGCTTATCAGCCCCAGCATTTT.

The V gene is TRBV4-2, the J gene TRBJ1-3; D might be TRBD1 (6 bases). The CDR3 runs to 16 residues. CDR1 is LGHNA, CDR2 YNFKEQ, per germline. V was pared by 3 bases and J by 3 bases, with 15 bases between. CDR3 amino acids: CASSQMTGVSGNTIYF. The CDR3 bases are TGTGCCAGCAGCCAGATGACAGGAGTTAGTGGAAACACCATATATTTT.

This clonotype has a handful of counts. This chain joins TRBV4-3 and TRBJ1-2; 7 bases line up with TRBD1. Per the germline V gene, CDR1 is LGHNA and CDR2 is YSLEER. With 1 base clipped from V and 5 bases from J, the junction kept 10 bases outside the gene matches. This CDR3 has 16 amino acids. The chain's CDR3 is CASSQGGGQIRYGYTF. In DNA form, the CDR3 reads TGCGCCAGCAGCCAAGGGGGGGGACAGATAAGATATGGCTACACCTTC.

This rearrangement joins TRBV28 to TRBJ2-3; D ambiguous. The germline V and J ends were trimmed by 6 bases and 5 bases, with 9 bases remaining between them. The CDR3 covers 12 residues. Germline V gene lookup returns CDR1 MDHEN and CDR2 SYDVKM. The CDR3 DNA is TGTGCCAGCAGAACCGCCGTAGATACGCAGTATTTT. Its protein product is CASRTAVDTQYF.

This clonotype showed up just a few times. The rearrangement uses TRBV12-3 or TRBV12-4 and TRBJ1-5; D gene unclear. V lost 6 bases to trimming and J lost 0 bases, with 12 bases between them. The CDR3 length is 15 residues. CDR3 amino acids: CASSPLGSSNQPQHF. The CDR3 bases are TGTGCCAGCAGCCCTTTGGGGAGTAGCAATCAGCCCCAGCATTTT.

The J gene is TRBJ2-1, the V gene TRBV5-1; D is perhaps TRBD2 (6 bases). CDR1 SGHRS and CDR2 YFSETQ come from the germline V gene. The CDR3 spans 20 residues. Trimming took off 0 bases at V and 0 bases at J, with 22 bases between the two ends. The CDR3: CASSLATGTSPRRSYNEQFF. As DNA, the CDR3 is TGCGCCAGCAGCTTGGCTACCGGGACTTCCCCAAGACGCTCCTACAATGAGCAGTTCTTC.

V and J are TRBV5-1 and TRBJ1-4; tentative D call: TRBD1 (5 bases). From germline, CDR1 is SGHRS and CDR2 YFSETQ. Deletions cut 0 bases from V and 0 bases from J, with 12 bases between. CDR3 size: 17 residues. CDR3 amino acids: CASSLGYRPATNEKLFF. The CDR3 region has the DNA TGCGCCAGCAGCTTGGGCTACAGGCCTGCAACTAATGAAAAACTGTTTTTT.

This clonotype came up a few times. CDR3: CASTLDRSASPLHF. CDR3 DNA sequence: TGTGCCAGCACCCTTGACCGATCGGCCTCACCCCTCCACTTT. The chain employs TRBV5-5 and TRBJ1-6; D gene ambiguous. Trimming took off 6 bases at V and 10 bases at J, with 17 bases between the two ends. The CDR3 extends over 14 amino acids. The germline V gene encodes CDR1 SGHKS and CDR2 YYEKEE (reference sequence).

This clonotype was seen more than once but under ten times. The rearrangement uses TRBV5-1 and TRBJ2-5, with D possibly TRBD2 on 6 matching bases. Germline loops: CDR1 SGHRS, CDR2 YFSETQ. The CDR3 loop spans 16 amino acids. V dropped 4 bases and J dropped 5 bases, with 21 bases sitting between them. This chain's CDR3 is CASSIPTGTPMETQYF. The CDR3 DNA is TGCGCCAGCAGCATTCCCACCGGGACTCCCATGGAGACCCAGTACTTC.

For this clonotype: Possible read error: a much larger clone is one base away. This chain links TRBV4-2 with TRBJ2-3, with D tentatively TRBD2 (5 bases). There are 14 residues in the CDR3. V lost 1 base, J lost 7 bases, and 12 bases lay in between. Germline lookup yields CDR1 LGHNA and CDR2 YNFKEQ. CDR3: CASSQVRGRYTQYF. The DNA of the CDR3 is TGTGCCAGCAGCCAAGTGAGAGGGAGATATACGCAGTATTTT.

This chain connects TRBV7-9 to TRBJ2-7; TRBD1 aligns across 8 bases. V gave up 1 base and J gave up 6 bases; unmatched junction bases: 2. Germline CDR1 and CDR2: SEHNR and FQNEAQ (reference sequence). This CDR3 region has 13 residues. The CDR3 DNA is TGTGCCAGCAGCTTAGGGGACAGGTTCGAGCAGTACTTC. Translation gives CASSLGDRFEQYF.